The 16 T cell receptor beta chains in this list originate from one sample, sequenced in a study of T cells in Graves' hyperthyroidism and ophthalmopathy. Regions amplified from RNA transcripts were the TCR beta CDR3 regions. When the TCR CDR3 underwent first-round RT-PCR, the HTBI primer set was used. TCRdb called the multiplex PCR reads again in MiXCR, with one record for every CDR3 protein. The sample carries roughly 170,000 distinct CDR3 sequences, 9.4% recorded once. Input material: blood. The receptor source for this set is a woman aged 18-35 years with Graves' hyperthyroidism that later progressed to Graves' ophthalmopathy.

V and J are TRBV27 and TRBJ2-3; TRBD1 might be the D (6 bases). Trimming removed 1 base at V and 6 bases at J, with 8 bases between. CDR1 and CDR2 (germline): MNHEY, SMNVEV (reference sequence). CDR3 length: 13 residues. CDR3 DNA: TGTGCCAGCAGTTTATTTACAGGGGATACGCAGTATTTT. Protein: CASSLFTGDTQYF.

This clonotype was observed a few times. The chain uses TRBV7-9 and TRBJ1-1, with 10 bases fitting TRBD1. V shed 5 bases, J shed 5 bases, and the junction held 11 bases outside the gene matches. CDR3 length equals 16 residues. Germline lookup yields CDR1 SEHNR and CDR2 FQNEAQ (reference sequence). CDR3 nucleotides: TGTGCCAGCAGCCCCCCCGGGACAGGGGAGGGGACTGAAGCTTTCTTT. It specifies CASSPPGTGEGTEAFF.

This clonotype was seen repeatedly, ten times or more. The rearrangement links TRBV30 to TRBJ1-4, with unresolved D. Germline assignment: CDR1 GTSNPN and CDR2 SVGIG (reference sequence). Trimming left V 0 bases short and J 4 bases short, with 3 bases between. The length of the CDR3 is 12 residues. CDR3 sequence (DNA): TGTGCCTGGAGTGTGGGTAATGAAAAACTGTTTTTT. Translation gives CAWSVGNEKLFF.

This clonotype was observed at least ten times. The CDR3 bases are TGTGCCAGCAGTTCCCCTCTCAAGGATACGCAGTATTTT. Its protein product is CASSSPLKDTQYF. The gene calls are TRBV28 and TRBJ2-3; D is ambiguous. V lost 4 bases to trimming and J lost 6 bases, with 11 bases between them. The CDR3 is 13 amino acids. CDR1 is MDHEN and CDR2 is SYDVKM in the germline V gene.

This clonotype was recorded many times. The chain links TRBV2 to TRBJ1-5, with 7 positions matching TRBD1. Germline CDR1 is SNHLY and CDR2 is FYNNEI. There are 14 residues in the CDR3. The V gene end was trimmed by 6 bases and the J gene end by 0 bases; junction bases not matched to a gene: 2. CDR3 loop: CASRGQYSNQPQHF. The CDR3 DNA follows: TGTGCCAGCAGGGGACAGTATAGCAATCAGCCCCAGCATTTT. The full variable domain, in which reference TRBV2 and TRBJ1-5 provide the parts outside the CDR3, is EPEVTQTPSHQVTQMGQEVILRCVPISNHLYFYWYRQILGQKVEFLVSFYNNEISEKSEIFDDQFSVERPDGSNFTLKIRSTKLEDSAMYFCASRGQYSNQPQHFGDGTRLSIL.

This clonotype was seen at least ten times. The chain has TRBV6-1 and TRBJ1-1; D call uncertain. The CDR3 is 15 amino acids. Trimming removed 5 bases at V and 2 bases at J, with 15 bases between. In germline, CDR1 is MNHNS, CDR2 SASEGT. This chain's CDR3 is CASSQPQIGNTEAFF. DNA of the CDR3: TGTGCCAGCAGTCAACCCCAGATAGGTAACACTGAAGCTTTCTTT.

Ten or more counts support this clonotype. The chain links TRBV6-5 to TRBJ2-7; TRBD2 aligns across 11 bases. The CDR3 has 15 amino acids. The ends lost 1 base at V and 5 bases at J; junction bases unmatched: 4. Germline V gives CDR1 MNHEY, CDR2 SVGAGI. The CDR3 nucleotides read TGTGCCAGCAGTTACTTGGCGACTAGCGGGGACGAGCAGTACTTC. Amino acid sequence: CASSYLATSGDEQYF.

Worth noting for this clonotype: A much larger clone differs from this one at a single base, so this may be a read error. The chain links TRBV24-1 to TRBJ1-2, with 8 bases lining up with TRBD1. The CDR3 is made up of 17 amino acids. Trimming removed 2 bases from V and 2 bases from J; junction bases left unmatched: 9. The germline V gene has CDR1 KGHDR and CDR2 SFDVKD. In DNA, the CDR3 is TGTGCCACCAGTGATTCGTTCGGACAGGGCGGGAACTATGGCTACACCTTC. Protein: CATSDSFGQGGNYGYTF.

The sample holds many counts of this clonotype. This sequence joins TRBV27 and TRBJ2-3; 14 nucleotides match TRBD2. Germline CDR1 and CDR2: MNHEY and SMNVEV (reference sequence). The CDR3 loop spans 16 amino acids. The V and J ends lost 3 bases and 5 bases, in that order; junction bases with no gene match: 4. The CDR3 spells CASSFTTSGGGDTQYF. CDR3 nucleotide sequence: TGTGCCAGCAGTTTCACGACTAGCGGGGGGGGAGATACGCAGTATTTT.

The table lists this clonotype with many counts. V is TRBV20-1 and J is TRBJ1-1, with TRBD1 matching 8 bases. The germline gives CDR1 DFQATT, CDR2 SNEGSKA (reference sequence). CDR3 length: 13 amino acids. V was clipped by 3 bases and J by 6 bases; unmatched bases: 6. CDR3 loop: CSARRTGLAEAFF. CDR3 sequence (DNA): TGCAGTGCTAGGAGGACAGGGCTGGCTGAAGCTTTCTTT.

CDR3 in amino acids: CASSLPSGGGGSGYTF. Written as DNA, the CDR3 is TGTGCCAGCAGTTTACCCTCAGGGGGGGGCGGAAGTGGCTACACCTTC. V usage is TRBV28 and J usage is TRBJ1-2; 7 bases are shared with TRBD1. The CDR3 runs 16 residues. V gave up 2 bases and J gave up 7 bases; unmatched junction bases: 13. The germline V gene encodes CDR1 MDHEN and CDR2 SYDVKM.

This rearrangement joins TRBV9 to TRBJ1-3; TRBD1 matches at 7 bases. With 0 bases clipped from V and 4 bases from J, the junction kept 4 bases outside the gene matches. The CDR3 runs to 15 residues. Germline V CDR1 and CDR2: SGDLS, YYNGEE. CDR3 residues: CASSVDRGTGNTIYF. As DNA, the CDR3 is TGTGCCAGCAGCGTAGACAGGGGAACGGGAAACACCATATATTTT.

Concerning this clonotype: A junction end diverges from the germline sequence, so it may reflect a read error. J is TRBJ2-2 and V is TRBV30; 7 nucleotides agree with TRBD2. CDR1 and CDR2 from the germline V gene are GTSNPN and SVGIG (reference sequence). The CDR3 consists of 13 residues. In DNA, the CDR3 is TGTGCCTGGATTACGGGAGGCGCCGGGGAGCTGCTTTTT. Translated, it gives CAWITGGAGELLF. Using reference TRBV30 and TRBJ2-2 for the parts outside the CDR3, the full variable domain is SQTIHQWPATLVQPVGSPLSLECTVEGTSNPNLYWYRQAAGRGLQLLFYSVGIGQISSEVPQNLSASRPQDRQFILSSKKLLLSDSGFYLCAWITGGAGELLFGEGSRLTVL.

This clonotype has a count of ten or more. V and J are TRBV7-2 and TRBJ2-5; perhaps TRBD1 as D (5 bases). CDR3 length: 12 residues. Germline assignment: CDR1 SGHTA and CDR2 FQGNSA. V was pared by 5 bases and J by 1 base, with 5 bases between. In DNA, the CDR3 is TGTGCCAGCAGCGACAGCCAAGAGACCCAGTACTTC. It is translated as CASSDSQETQYF.

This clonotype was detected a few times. CDR3 sequence reads: CASSSPAGIGELFF. In DNA, the CDR3 is TGTGCCAGCAGCTCCCCCGCAGGGATCGGGGAGCTGTTTTTT. The chain employs TRBV9 and TRBJ2-2, with a tentative D call TRBD1 (5 bases). Germline CDR1 is SGDLS and CDR2 is YYNGEE. There are 14 residues in the CDR3. The ends were cut back, 4 bases at V and 7 bases at J, with 14 bases in the middle.

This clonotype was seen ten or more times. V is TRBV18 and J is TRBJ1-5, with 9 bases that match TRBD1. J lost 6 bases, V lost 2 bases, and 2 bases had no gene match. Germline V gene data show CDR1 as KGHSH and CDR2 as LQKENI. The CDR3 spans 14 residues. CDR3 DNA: TGTGCCAGCTCACCAGCACAGGGGGCTCAGCCCCAGCATTTT. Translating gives CASSPAQGAQPQHF.